Presented here are 10 T cell receptor beta chains from one specimen sequenced in a study of cytotoxic CD8 clonotypes in ibrutinib-treated CLL. Here immunoSEQ multiplex PCR was the method, and the copy in TCRdb shows in-frame clones only, minus some. Of some 200,000 clones listed, about 72% are singletons. The specimen comprised PBMCs, sampled after 24 months of ibrutinib treatment. The receptors derive from a human donor with chronic lymphocytic leukemia.

The J gene is TRBJ2-3, the V gene TRBV4-3; D not resolved. This CDR3 has 14 residues. Germline loops: CDR1 LGHNA, CDR2 YSLEER. Between the trimmed V and J ends, which lost 6 bases and 4 bases, there was a span of 14 bases. The CDR3 DNA reads as TGCGCCAGCAGACAAACTATTGTCTCAGATACGCAGTATTTT. This encodes CASRQTIVSDTQYF.

The chain employs TRBV4-3 and TRBJ1-1; D not resolved. Deletions cut 0 bases from V and 8 bases from J, with 7 bases between. Germline loops: CDR1 LGHNA, CDR2 YSLEER. This CDR3 is 12 amino acids long. This CDR3 reads CASSQDMREAFF. The CDR3 coding sequence is TGCGCCAGCAGCCAAGACATGAGAGAAGCTTTCTTT.

This chain uses TRBV11-3 with TRBJ2-1; 7 bases match TRBD2. This CDR3 has 15 amino acids. The germline CDR1 and CDR2 sequences are SGHNT and YENEEA. J was trimmed by 3 bases and V by 6 bases; bases with no gene match: 8. CDR3 nucleotide sequence: TGTGCCAGCAGTACCGACGGCGGGAGCTACAATGAGCAGTTCTTC. Amino acid sequence: CASSTDGGSYNEQFF.

The V call is TRBV5-5, the J call TRBJ2-1; perhaps D is TRBD1 or TRBD2 (5 bases each). V was trimmed by 1 base and J by 8 bases, leaving 19 bases between them. The CDR3 totals 16 residues. Germline CDR1 reads SGHKS; CDR2 reads YYEKEE (reference sequence). The CDR3 bases are TGTGCCAGCAGCTTGACAACCGGGGCAGGGCTCGATGAGCAGTTCTTC. The encoded protein is CASSLTTGAGLDEQFF. Based on the CDR3 plus reference TRBV5-5 and TRBJ2-1, the full variable domain is DAGVTQSPTHLIKTRGQQVTLRCSPISGHKSVSWYQQVLGQGPQFIFQYYEKEERGRGNFPDRFSARQFPNYSSELNVNALLLGDSALYLCASSLTTGAGLDEQFFGPGTRLTVL.

J is TRBJ1-1 and V is TRBV14; 7 nucleotides align to TRBD1. V gave up 3 bases and J gave up 6 bases; unmatched junction bases: 7. The germline V gene has CDR1 SGHDN and CDR2 FVKESK. The CDR3 extends over 14 amino acids. As DNA, the CDR3 is TGTGCCAGCAGCCAGACAGGGTCGGGCGCTGAAGCTTTCTTT. This sequence encodes CASSQTGSGAEAFF. Full variable domain (missing parts from reference TRBV14 and TRBJ1-1): EAGVTQFPSHSVIEKGQTVTLRCDPISGHDNLYWYRRVMGKEIKFLLHFVKESKQDESGMPNNRFLAERTGGTYSTLKVQPAELEDSGVYFCASSQTGSGAEAFFGQGTRLTVV.

The chain recombines TRBV28 with TRBJ2-5, with 7 bases matching TRBD2. V shed 11 bases and J 4 bases; nucleotides not matched to a gene: 10. The CDR3 spans 13 residues. The V gene's germline CDR1 is MDHEN and CDR2 SYDVKM. The CDR3 DNA reads TGTGCCGTCTCAGCGGGAAAGAGAGAGACCCAGTACTTC. It is translated as CAVSAGKRETQYF.

This chain uses TRBV5-1 with TRBJ2-5, with 7 bases identical to TRBD1. This CDR3 contains 13 residues. Germline CDR1 reads SGHRS; CDR2 reads YFSETQ. V was pared by 5 bases and J by 4 bases, with 5 bases of the junction left unmatched. CDR3 DNA: TGCGCCAGCAGTTCGGGACAGCGAGAGACCCAGTACTTC. Residues: CASSSGQRETQYF.

The V call is TRBV7-9, the J call TRBJ2-5, with D tentatively TRBD1 or TRBD2 (5 bases each). CDR3 size: 14 residues. The ends were cut back, 5 bases at V and 1 base at J, with 11 bases in the middle. The germline V gene has CDR1 SEHNR and CDR2 FQNEAQ (reference sequence). This CDR3 reads CASSPNGAQETQYF. The CDR3 DNA is TGTGCCAGCAGCCCGAACGGGGCCCAAGAGACCCAGTACTTC.

The chain recombines TRBV4-1 with TRBJ2-5; D unclear. Trimming took 0 bases from V and 5 from J, leaving 4 bases between them. The CDR3 is 12 residues long. The germline V gene has CDR1 MGHRA and CDR2 YSYEKL. The CDR3 sequence is CASSQEEETQYF. In DNA form, the CDR3 reads TGCGCCAGCAGCCAAGAAGAGGAGACCCAGTACTTC.

The CDR3 reads CAWSVRLTSSSYNEQFF. The CDR3 DNA reads as TGTGCCTGGAGTGTACGACTAACCAGTAGCTCCTACAATGAGCAGTTCTTC. J is TRBJ2-1 and V is TRBV30; D perhaps matches TRBD2 (5 bases). Germline V CDR1 and CDR2: GTSNPN, SVGIG (reference sequence). The CDR3 runs to 17 residues. The V end was cut by 0 bases, the J end by 0 bases, with 15 bases between.